Following are 4 T cell receptor beta chains from one sample sequenced in a study of Tregs in tolerant kidney transplant recipients. The data were produced by immunoSEQ multiplex PCR, yet TCRdb's version contains in-frame clones alone and is incomplete. This sample yields 200,000 to 300,000 clones, of which 84% are seen a single time; over 0.5% belongs to the top ten. The sequencing input was CD4+ T cells from blood. The receptors here all came from a human donor in good health.

This chain uses TRBV5-1 with TRBJ2-1, with D possibly matching TRBD1 (8 bases). V lost 4 bases to trimming and J lost 12 bases, with 17 bases between them. From germline, CDR1 is SGHRS and CDR2 YFSETQ. This CDR3 is built from 13 residues. The CDR3 sequence: CASSQGAGDRQFF. The CDR3 bases are TGCGCCAGCAGCCAGGGGGCGGGGGATCGGCAGTTCTTC.

The chain couples TRBV5-4 to TRBJ2-1; D call uncertain. Germline CDR1 and CDR2: SGHNT and YYREEE (reference sequence). Between the trimmed V and J ends, which lost 10 bases and 0 bases, there was a span of 8 bases. The CDR3 covers 12 residues. CDR3 bases: TGTGCCGCACAGATCTCCTACAATGAGCAGTTCTTC. Amino acids: CAAQISYNEQFF.

This clone appeared once. The chain carries TRBV4-1 and TRBJ2-6, with D maybe TRBD2 (6 bases). Trimming removed 4 bases from V and 0 bases from J, with 13 bases in between. CDR3 length: 17 residues. Germline V gene lookup returns CDR1 MGHRA and CDR2 YSYEKL. The CDR3 coding sequence is TGCGCCAGCAGCCGCGTGGGACTGCCCTCTGGGGCCAACGTCCTGACTTTC. The encoded protein is CASSRVGLPSGANVLTF.

The rearrangement links TRBV19 to TRBJ2-7, with D maybe TRBD1 (6 bases). Trimming removed 6 bases at V and 6 bases at J, with 15 bases between. Germline CDR1 reads LNHDA; CDR2 reads SQIVND (reference sequence). The CDR3 spans 13 residues. CDR3 amino acids: CASRTPGVGEQYF. CDR3 bases: TGTGCCAGTAGGACGCCAGGGGTCGGCGAGCAGTACTTC.